The 24 T cell receptor beta chains below all came from one sample that was sequenced in a study of T-cell reconstitution after alpha-beta-depleted transplantation in children. As it was prepared, the TCRbeta library received unique molecular identifiers. Via MiXCR, TCRdb re-called the PCR reads, giving one row per CDR3 protein. This table holds 500,000 or so distinct CDR3 sequences, about 31% found once. The material was PBMCs from the stem cell graft donor, obtained from the stem cell graft. Receptor source: a human donor who donated a stem cell graft to a child with aplastic anemia.

V gene TRBV7-3 combines with J gene TRBJ2-3; a weak D match, TRBD1 (5 bases). The CDR3 runs to 14 residues. The V and J ends lost 5 bases and 4 bases respectively, with 13 bases between them. Germline V gene sequence: CDR1 SGHTA, CDR2 FQGTGA. CDR3 nucleotides: TGTGCCAGCAGCAGGGGAAGGACGGCAGATACGCAGTATTTT. It encodes CASSRGRTADTQYF.

This clonotype was counted only a few times. The CDR3 is CASSPPRGSSGAVEAFF. CDR3 coding DNA: TGTGCCAGCAGTCCCCCCCGTGGGAGCTCAGGGGCTGTAGAAGCTTTCTTT. The V and J genes are TRBV28 and TRBJ1-1, with D possibly TRBD1 on 6 matching bases. The V end was cut by 5 bases, the J end by 8 bases, with 27 bases between. There are 17 residues in the CDR3. The germline V gene has CDR1 MDHEN and CDR2 SYDVKM.

The genes are TRBV2 and TRBJ2-7; TRBD2 is a possible D gene (5 bases). The germline V gene has CDR1 SNHLY and CDR2 FYNNEI. The CDR3 is 14 residues long. V lost 7 bases and J lost 2, with 15 bases in between. The CDR3: CASKRVASAYEQYF. DNA of the CDR3: TGTGCCAGCAAGAGGGTAGCGTCCGCCTACGAGCAGTACTTC.

The chain combines TRBV19 with TRBJ2-1; weak D call: TRBD2 (6 bases). The V and J ends lost 8 bases and 9 bases respectively, with 23 bases between them. The CDR3 is 15 residues long. Germline CDR1 is LNHDA and CDR2 is SQIVND (reference sequence). CDR3: CASGGMGGIGVEQFF. The CDR3 nucleotides are TGTGCCAGTGGAGGAATGGGCGGGATTGGAGTTGAGCAGTTCTTC.

This clonotype was detected only once. The chain employs TRBV4-3 and TRBJ2-2, with 14 bases aligning to TRBD2. Germline CDR1 reads LGHNA; CDR2 reads YSLEER. This CDR3 has 17 residues. Losses at the gene ends were 2 bases for V and 10 bases for J; bases not matched to a gene: 9. Written as DNA, the CDR3 is TGCGCCAGCAGCCAACGGGGGACTAGCGGGAGTGTTGAGGAGCTGTTTTTT. Translating it yields CASSQRGTSGSVEELFF.

This clonotype was observed a single time. This chain uses TRBV11-1 with TRBJ2-1; 11 bases agree with TRBD2. Trimming cost V 4 bases and J 6 bases; bases outside gene matches: 11. The CDR3 has 17 amino acids. Germline CDR1 SGHAT, CDR2 FQDESV (reference sequence). The CDR3 protein is CASSWLERLAGPNEQFF. Written as DNA, the CDR3 is TGTGCCAGCAGCTGGTTGGAGAGACTAGCGGGACCCAATGAGCAGTTCTTC.

The J gene is TRBJ1-1, the V gene TRBV7-2; 8 positions match TRBD1. Germline trimming cut 5 bases from V and 11 bases from J; bases unmatched to any gene: 7. Germline lookup yields CDR1 SGHTA and CDR2 FQGNSA. CDR3 length: 12 residues. CDR3 residues: CASSPDRVWAFF. The CDR3 DNA reads TGTGCCAGCAGCCCGGACAGGGTGTGGGCTTTCTTT.

V usage is TRBV5-5 and J usage is TRBJ2-3; D gene uncertain. CDR3 size: 14 residues. Germline V CDR1 and CDR2: SGHKS, YYEKEE (reference sequence). Trimming shortened V by 3 bases and J by 4 bases, and 12 bases separated the two germline ends. In nucleotides, the CDR3 is TGTGCCAGCAGCTCCTTAGGTGTTTCAGATACGCAGTATTTT. Translated: CASSSLGVSDTQYF.

The chain is built from TRBV20-1 and TRBJ2-1; 7 nucleotides line up with TRBD2. There are 15 residues in the CDR3. The V gene's germline CDR1 is DFQATT and CDR2 SNEGSKA (reference sequence). Trimming took 2 bases from V and 6 from J; bases not matched to a gene: 10. CDR3 in DNA: TGCAGTGCTAGAAGAATGACCCCGGGGGGCAATGAGCAGTTCTTC. It codes for CSARRMTPGGNEQFF.

This sequence joins TRBV12-3 or TRBV12-4 and TRBJ1-1; perhaps TRBD1 as D (5 bases). The V and J ends lost 8 bases and 1 base respectively, with 14 bases between them. This CDR3 has 14 residues. The DNA for the CDR3 is TGTGCCAGCGGCTCCCGCGACAGGAACACTGAAGCTTTCTTT. It specifies CASGSRDRNTEAFF.

Only a few counts were recorded for this clonotype. This rearrangement joins TRBV16 to TRBJ1-4; D is possibly TRBD1 (5 bases). The germline V gene encodes CDR1 KGHSY and CDR2 FQNENV. V was trimmed by 4 bases and J by 7 bases, leaving 10 bases between them. The CDR3 has 13 amino acids. CDR3 in amino acids: CASSRGAAEKLFF. CDR3 coding DNA: TGTGCCAGCAGCCGTGGGGCAGCTGAAAAACTGTTTTTT.

This clonotype was seen only a few times. This chain connects TRBV28 to TRBJ2-1; the D call may be TRBD1 or TRBD2 (5 bases each). The CDR3 loop spans 14 amino acids. Germline CDR1 reads MDHEN; CDR2 reads SYDVKM. The V and J ends lost 6 bases and 0 bases respectively, with 9 bases between them. DNA for the CDR3: TGTGCCAGCAGACGGGACGGCTCCTACAATGAGCAGTTCTTC. It yields the protein CASRRDGSYNEQFF.

This clonotype was recorded once. This chain connects TRBV18 to TRBJ1-1, with D unclear. The CDR3 is 13 residues long. Germline V gives CDR1 KGHSH, CDR2 LQKENI. V lost 6 bases and J lost 0, with 8 bases in between. The CDR3 protein is CASSQNLNTEAFF. CDR3 nucleotide sequence: TGTGCCAGCTCCCAAAACCTGAACACTGAAGCTTTCTTT.

The chain has TRBV20-1 and TRBJ2-3; no definite D call. V was pared by 8 bases and J by 0 bases, with 15 bases between. This CDR3 has 14 amino acids. CDR1 DFQATT and CDR2 SNEGSKA come from the germline V gene (reference sequence). CDR3 residues: CSPASRVSTDTQYF. CDR3 sequence (DNA): TGCAGTCCCGCCTCGCGAGTTAGCACAGATACGCAGTATTTT.

This clonotype was seen a few times. The V and J genes are TRBV5-5 and TRBJ1-2, with D perhaps TRBD1 (5 bases). Germline V gene data show CDR1 as SGHKS and CDR2 as YYEKEE (reference sequence). The CDR3 loop spans 14 amino acids. V was pared by 2 bases and J by 4 bases, with 12 bases between. CDR3 sequence reads: CASSLPHGAYGYTF. As DNA, the CDR3 is TGTGCCAGCAGCTTACCCCATGGGGCCTATGGCTACACCTTC.

The rearrangement links TRBV4-3 to TRBJ1-5; D is unclear. Trimming stripped 0 bases from V and 3 bases from J, with 9 bases between. Looked up from germline, CDR1 is LGHNA and CDR2 is YSLEER. The CDR3 sequence is 15 residues long. Here the CDR3 reads CASSQDVNTNQPQHF. CDR3 bases: TGCGCCAGCAGCCAAGACGTCAACACCAATCAGCCCCAGCATTTT.

The genes are TRBV5-4 and TRBJ2-1, with D perhaps TRBD2 (6 bases). The CDR3 length is 13 residues. The V end lost 7 bases, the J end lost 5 bases, and 13 bases lay between the germline ends. Germline CDR1 reads SGHNT; CDR2 reads YYREEE (reference sequence). The CDR3 protein is CASGRDWNNEQFF. The CDR3 DNA follows: TGTGCCAGCGGCCGGGACTGGAACAATGAGCAGTTCTTC.

As for this clonotype: One junction end disagrees with the germline gene, perhaps due to a read error. CDR3 residues: CASSEGFKESQYF. The CDR3 DNA reads TGTGCCAGCAGCGAGGGGTTCAAAGAGAGCCAGTACTTC. The chain carries TRBV4-2 and TRBJ2-5; D tentatively reads TRBD1 or TRBD2 (5 bases each). The germline gives CDR1 LGHNA, CDR2 YNFKEQ. This CDR3 spans 13 amino acids.

This chain connects TRBV7-6 to TRBJ1-6; 9 nucleotides line up with TRBD1. Looked up from germline, CDR1 is SGHVS and CDR2 is FNYEAQ. The CDR3 is 16 amino acids. Trimming at V came to 1 base and at J to 10 bases, leaving 8 bases not matched to a gene. CDR3: CASSLGSGQGLSPLHF. The DNA of the CDR3 is TGTGCCAGCAGCTTAGGCTCGGGACAGGGCCTATCACCCCTCCACTTT.

This clonotype was seen a handful of times. The chain carries TRBV29-1 and TRBJ2-2, with TRBD1 matching over 8 bases. V shed 4 bases and J 7 bases; nucleotides not matched to a gene: 11. CDR1 SQVTM and CDR2 ANQGSEA come from the germline V gene. The CDR3 totals 15 residues. CDR3 bases: TGCAGCGTTGCGGCCCTAAGTACAGGGGGCGGGGAGCTGTTTTTT. Protein: CSVAALSTGGGELFF.

This chain joins TRBV6-5 and TRBJ2-1, with D possibly called TRBD1 or TRBD2 (5 bases each). The germline CDR1 and CDR2 sequences are MNHEY and SVGAGI. CDR3 length: 15 amino acids. V was clipped by 1 base and J by 3 bases, with 10 bases between them. CDR3 in DNA: TGTGCCAGCAGTTACTTCCGGGGCGACTACAATGAGCAGTTCTTC. It encodes CASSYFRGDYNEQFF.

This clonotype has just a few counts. The CDR3 does not close with the conserved phenylalanine or tryptophan, likely indicating a read error. V usage is TRBV27 and J usage is TRBJ2-4; D may match TRBD1 or TRBD2 (5 bases each). There are 13 residues in the CDR3. V was cut by 4 bases and J by 10 bases, with 14 bases left in between. Germline V gene data show CDR1 as MNHEY and CDR2 as SMNVEV (reference sequence). The CDR3 protein is CASSSGDLGIQYS. The CDR3 bases are TGTGCCAGCAGTTCCGGGGACCTGGGAATTCAGTACTCC.

This chain uses TRBV20-1 with TRBJ1-1; TRBD1 agrees at 7 bases. V gave up 5 bases and J gave up 0 bases; unmatched junction bases: 3. Per the germline V gene, CDR1 is DFQATT and CDR2 is SNEGSKA (reference sequence). CDR3 length: 13 residues. Written as DNA, the CDR3 is TGCAGTGCTTTACAGGGGATGAACACTGAAGCTTTCTTT. Its protein product is CSALQGMNTEAFF.

This clonotype was seen a few times. V usage is TRBV20-1 and J usage is TRBJ2-7; the D gene is possibly TRBD1 (6 bases). The CDR3 extends over 14 amino acids. CDR1 is DFQATT, CDR2 SNEGSKA, per germline (reference sequence). The V end lost 2 bases, the J end lost 0 bases, and 11 bases lay between the germline ends. CDR3 nucleotide sequence: TGCAGTGCTAGATACCAGGGGTACTCCTACGAGCAGTACTTC. This translates into CSARYQGYSYEQYF.